This is a list of T cell receptor beta chains from one sample in a study of T cells in Graves' hyperthyroidism and ophthalmopathy. TCRdb re-called the multiplex PCR reads through MiXCR, storing one row per CDR3 protein. Among around 530,000 distinct CDR3 sequences listed, roughly 17% were seen once. The sample comprised blood. The receptors were gathered from a woman between 18 and 29 years old with Graves' ophthalmopathy. CDR3s include the opening cysteine and the closing phenylalanine or tryptophan. The D gene is left open where the match is weak. The size field is filled for only some rows; it gives once, few, many or a size class.

clone_size j_call v_call d_call cdr3_aa cdr3_nt
many TRBJ1-1 TRBV7-8 NA CASSLKGRPNTEAFF TGTGCCAGCAGCTTAAAGGGACGGCCAAACACTGAAGCTTTCTTT
NA TRBJ2-2 TRBV3-1 TRBD2 CASSQGLDSTGELFF TGTGCCAGCAGCCAGGGACTAGATTCCACCGGGGAGCTGTTTTTT
NA TRBJ1-1 TRBV29-1 NA CSVVNGTEAFF TGCAGCGTTGTAAATGGCACTGAAGCTTTCTTT
NA TRBJ1-1 TRBV12-3/TRBV12-4 NA CASSPMAREPMNTEAFF TGTGCCAGCAGTCCTATGGCCCGGGAGCCCATGAACACTGAAGCTTTCTTT
many TRBJ2-5 TRBV12-3/TRBV12-4 TRBD2 CASSSWGGEETQYF TGTGCCAGCAGTTCGTGGGGGGGGGAAGAGACCCAGTACTTC
NA TRBJ2-1 TRBV14 NA CASSQELIDNEQFF TGTGCCAGCAGCCAAGAGTTGATTGACAATGAGCAGTTCTTC
NA TRBJ2-7 TRBV4-2 NA CASSQEWRSSYEQYF TGTGCCAGCAGCCAAGAGTGGCGTAGTTCCTACGAGCAGTACTTC
few TRBJ1-2 TRBV12-3/TRBV12-4 NA CASCLGGVNYGYTF TGTGCCAGCTGTCTCGGGGGGGTTAACTATGGCTACACCTTC
NA TRBJ2-5 TRBV7-6 NA CASSSLAVGTQYF TGTGCCAGCAGCTCGTTGGCGGTAGGGACCCAGTACTTC
NA TRBJ2-6 TRBV27 NA CASRSAGHISGANVLTF TGTGCCAGCCGGTCAGCGGGACATATCTCTGGGGCCAACGTCCTGACTTTC
many TRBJ1-5 TRBV6-1 NA CASRRRGGHQPQHF TGTGCCAGCAGGCGACGAGGTGGTCATCAGCCCCAGCATTTT
NA TRBJ2-1 TRBV19 TRBD2 CASSMERGVYNEQFF TGTGCCAGTAGTATGGAGCGGGGGGTCTACAATGAGCAGTTCTTC
many TRBJ1-2 TRBV30 TRBD1 CAWSPGTGVVGYTF TGTGCCTGGAGTCCCGGGACAGGGGTTGTTGGCTACACCTTC
many TRBJ1-4 TRBV28 TRBD1 CASSPRTGGDVNEKLFF TGTGCCAGCAGTCCAAGGACAGGGGGCGATGTTAATGAAAAACTGTTTTTT
many TRBJ2-1 TRBV27 TRBD2 CASSLRLAGALYNEQFF TGTGCCAGCAGTCTTAGACTAGCGGGGGCTTTATACAATGAGCAGTTCTTC
few TRBJ1-1 TRBV29-1 TRBD1 CSVKAPGQGGPEAFF TGCAGCGTTAAGGCCCCCGGACAGGGGGGGCCTGAAGCTTTCTTT
NA TRBJ1-2 TRBV18 TRBD1 CASSPLVRLGQGPGYTF TGTGCCAGCTCACCACTAGTAAGATTGGGACAGGGGCCTGGCTACACCTTC
NA TRBJ2-1 TRBV6-2/TRBV6-3 TRBD2 CASTKSGGYNEQFF TGTGCCAGCACGAAGAGCGGGGGATACAATGAGCAGTTCTTC
many TRBJ1-1 TRBV6-1 NA CASSDWAYTEAFF TGTGCCAGCAGTGACTGGGCCTACACTGAAGCTTTCTTT
NA TRBJ1-2 TRBV4-1 TRBD1 CASSQEAGTGPNYGYTF TGCGCCAGCAGCCAAGAAGCCGGGACAGGGCCTAACTATGGCTACACCTTC
many TRBJ2-1 TRBV3-1 NA CASSQGLGRGEQFF TGTGCCAGCAGCCAGGGACTGGGTAGGGGTGAGCAGTTCTTC
many TRBJ2-7 TRBV7-6 NA CASSRDLTTYEQYF TGTGCCAGCAGTCGGGACTTAACGACCTACGAGCAGTACTTC
many TRBJ2-1 TRBV24-1 NA CATSDLLHNEQFF TGTGCCACCAGTGATTTGCTCCATAATGAGCAGTTCTTC
many TRBJ2-7 TRBV3-1 TRBD2 CASRLTSGSDEQYF TGTGCCAGCAGGCTAACTAGCGGGAGCGACGAGCAGTACTTC
few TRBJ1-1 TRBV7-6 NA CASSPTRARGRNTEAFF TGTGCCAGCAGCCCGACCCGGGCGAGGGGCAGGAACACTGAAGCTTTCTTT
many TRBJ2-3 TRBV7-9 NA CASSLQGPSDTQYF TGTGCCAGCAGCCTACAGGGCCCGAGCGATACGCAGTATTTT
many TRBJ2-3 TRBV28 TRBD2 CASSLGPTSGIGGDTQYF TGTGCCAGCAGTCTAGGGCCGACTAGCGGGATTGGTGGAGATACGCAGTATTTT
many TRBJ2-3 TRBV7-3 NA CASSFGLTSTDTQYF TGTGCCAGCAGCTTTGGCTTGACTAGCACAGATACGCAGTATTTT
few TRBJ2-7 TRBV28 NA CASSFRNEQYF TGTGCCAGCAGTTTTCGCAACGAGCAGTACTTC
few TRBJ2-5 TRBV20-1 TRBD2 CSATGGGKGTQYF TGCAGTGCTACCGGGGGGGGGAAAGGGACCCAGTACTTC
few TRBJ1-2 TRBV6-1 NA CASSLSPGAFWGYTF TGTGCCAGCAGTTTATCGCCGGGGGCCTTCTGGGGCTACACCTTC
many TRBJ1-4 TRBV27 TRBD1 CASSLGQGEKLFF TGTGCCAGCAGTCTCGGACAGGGTGAAAAACTGTTTTTT
NA TRBJ2-7 TRBV15 TRBD1 CATAGQGNNEQYF TGTGCCACCGCGGGACAGGGGAACAATGAGCAGTACTTC
few TRBJ1-3 TRBV7-8 NA CASSLEVANSGNTIYF TGTGCCAGCAGCTTAGAGGTGGCCAACTCTGGAAACACCATATATTTT
NA TRBJ2-7 TRBV27 TRBD1 CASSLHRGFYEQYF TGTGCCAGCAGTTTACACAGGGGATTCTACGAGCAGTACTTC
NA TRBJ1-2 TRBV20-1 TRBD1 CSARTGTGGDGYTF TGCAGTGCTAGAACTGGGACAGGGGGCGATGGCTACACCTTC
few TRBJ1-1 TRBV28 NA CASNLGGRPNTEAFF TGTGCCAGCAACTTGGGGGGACGACCGAACACTGAAGCTTTCTTT
many TRBJ2-5 TRBV7-8 NA CASSLPRDNQETQYF TGTGCCAGCAGCCTACCCCGGGACAACCAAGAGACCCAGTACTTC
many TRBJ2-7 TRBV28 TRBD1 CASRRYRGLNSYEQYF TGTGCCAGCAGGAGATACAGGGGGCTGAACTCCTACGAGCAGTACTTC
few TRBJ2-7 TRBV3-1 NA CASSQVVGPREQYF TGTGCCAGCAGCCAAGTCGTTGGGCCTCGAGAGCAGTACTTC
NA TRBJ2-5 TRBV7-9 TRBD2 CATRLAGQETQYF TGTGCCACCAGACTAGCTGGGCAAGAGACCCAGTACTTC
many TRBJ2-7 TRBV5-1 TRBD1 CASSGTGGPYEQYF TGCGCCAGCAGCGGAACAGGGGGTCCCTACGAGCAGTACTTC
many TRBJ1-1 TRBV20-1 TRBD1 CSARNLRGHQNTEAFF TGCAGTGCTAGAAACCTTAGGGGGCACCAGAACACTGAAGCTTTCTTT
NA TRBJ2-7 TRBV7-6 TRBD1 CASSLGGQGAAYEQYF TGTGCCAGCAGCTTAGGAGGACAGGGGGCAGCCTACGAGCAGTACTTC
NA TRBJ2-3 TRBV30 NA CAWSVRMNFGTDTQYF TGTGCCTGGAGTGTACGGATGAATTTTGGCACAGATACGCAGTATTTT